A selection of T cell receptor beta chains follows, all from one sample in a study of blood T cell repertoires in COVID-19. Only in-frame clones appear in the TCRdb table, and some are missing; sequencing was by immunoSEQ multiplex PCR. The sample shows a few hundred thousand clones, around 86% of them seen only once. Sequencing used peripheral blood. Receptors originate from a woman in her forties or fifties with acute or convalescent COVID-19. The CDR3 runs from the conserved cysteine through the conserved F or W. Where a row states a size, it is once, few, many or the class of an expanded clone; other rows omit it.

size	V	J	CDR3
-	TRBV7-9	TRBJ1-4	CASSLIPGQGFEKLFF
few	TRBV6-2/TRBV6-3	TRBJ2-5	CASSYSAQRKETQYF
-	TRBV7-9	TRBJ1-1	CASSATGNTEAFF
many	TRBV28	TRBJ2-3	CASSVRDYQGLDTQYF
-	TRBV29-1	TRBJ2-1	CSVVSVLGGRGDEQFF
-	TRBV7-2	TRBJ1-1	CASSPTMGGTEAFF
-	TRBV19	TRBJ1-2	CASKLGTANYGYTF
-	TRBV4-2	TRBJ2-5	CASSQGSGRETQYF
-	TRBV11-2	TRBJ1-1	CASSAGQGRRSNTEAFF
-	TRBV28	TRBJ1-2	CASSKGGGGFLGYTF
-	TRBV29-1	TRBJ2-3	CSVELGLAGGADTQYF
-	TRBV4-1	TRBJ2-7	CASSHGMRTDRSYEQYF
-	TRBV28	TRBJ1-2	CASSLSRQGSGYTF
-	TRBV5-1	TRBJ2-2	CASSHGLAGGPGHGELFF
few	TRBV7-9	TRBJ1-6	CASSSMTGLSSYNSPLHF
-	TRBV29-1	TRBJ2-7	CSAEAGRSYEQYF
-	TRBV18	TRBJ1-1	CASSQQGGLNTEAFF
-	TRBV7-2	TRBJ2-7	CASSSDRTYEQYF
-	TRBV27	TRBJ2-7	CASHLMGSGEQYF
few	TRBV6-5	TRBJ1-6	CAVGKRAGGSSPLHF
-	TRBV24-1	TRBJ2-1	CATSDLPAGVREQFF
-	TRBV19	TRBJ2-1	CASSMGKLAGGWGEQFF
-	TRBV20-1	TRBJ2-1	CSASPPGLPSNEQFF
-	TRBV3-1/TRBV3-2	TRBJ1-3	CASSFTSSGNTIYF
-	TRBV19	TRBJ2-1	CASSIDWRAGGRNEQFF
-	TRBV9	TRBJ2-7	CASSGEDRYEQYF
-	TRBV21-1	TRBJ1-5	CASATLRQHNQPQHF
-	TRBV28	TRBJ1-1	CASSLRGDTEAFF
-	TRBV9	TRBJ1-1	CASTGTPFTEAFF
once	TRBV24-1	TRBJ2-1	CATMGWEDEQFF
-	TRBV28	TRBJ1-1	CASIYRTEAFF
once	TRBV9	TRBJ1-3	CASSSGGRPRGISGNTIYF
-	TRBV3-1/TRBV3-2	TRBJ2-1	CASSHSGTGGIF
-	TRBV10-3	TRBJ2-2	CAMTTSDTNTGELFF
-	TRBV5-4	TRBJ2-1	CASSHPSGKYNEQFF
-	TRBV28	TRBJ2-6	CASSLSGSGANVLTF
-	TRBV28	TRBJ1-3	CASSSSTGSSGNTIYF
-	TRBV27	TRBJ2-1	CASSPGTSGHNEQFF
-	TRBV27	TRBJ2-2	CASSFRGTTGELFF
-	TRBV28	TRBJ1-2	CASNTGGRGYTF
-	TRBV4-2	TRBJ2-5	CASSQEGLAGEGTQYF
-	TRBV4-3	TRBJ1-6	CASSQPDRNNSPLHF
-	TRBV5-4	TRBJ2-3	CASSLNRGPDTQYF
-	TRBV5-1	TRBJ2-5	CASSYSGTANPLLQETQYF
-	TRBV25-1	TRBJ1-2	CASGISGANGYTF
-	TRBV4-1	TRBJ2-7	CASSQDVLAGVYEQYF
once	TRBV7-3	TRBJ1-2	CASSPSGHENYGYTF
-	TRBV7-3	TRBJ2-7	CASSLEGTGAYEQYF
-	TRBV19	TRBJ2-7	CASSNTGTSRLRRGYEQYF
once	TRBV11-1	TRBJ2-5	CASSNPGGPDF
-	TRBV18	TRBJ2-5	CASSPISETQYF
once	TRBV5-5	TRBJ2-5	CASSWAVSGRARETQYF
-	TRBV4-1	TRBJ1-2	CASSQQTGGNSGYTF
-	TRBV7-9	TRBJ2-2	CASSLTALTGELFF